Below, 26 T cell receptor beta chains from the same sample are listed, as sequenced in a study of CD8 T cells in Susac syndrome. It was with random hexamers that about 0.45 to 1 ug RNA was reverse transcribed. TCRdb itself ran the immunoSEQ multiplex PCR reads through MiXCR, one entry per CDR3 protein. The profile shows roughly 80,000 distinct CDR3 sequences, around 94% of them singletons. Material: CD8+ T cells from PBMCs. The receptors were gathered from a human donor with Susac syndrome.

The chain is built from TRBV30 and TRBJ1-2, with a tentative D call TRBD1 (5 bases). Trimming removed 2 bases at V and 3 bases at J, with 13 bases between. The CDR3 contains 14 residues. Germline values: CDR1 GTSNPN, CDR2 SVGIG (reference sequence). CDR3 amino acids: CAWSTPGGYYGYTF. The CDR3 region has the DNA TGTGCCTGGAGTACCCCGGGGGGGTACTATGGCTACACCTTC.

The chain has TRBV9 and TRBJ2-2; 10 positions match TRBD1. The CDR3 extends over 16 amino acids. The germline CDR1 and CDR2 sequences are SGDLS and YYNGEE. The J segment lost 1 base and the V segment lost 4 bases, leaving 4 bases of the junction unmatched. The CDR3 sequence: CASSPRTGGNTGELFF. In DNA form, the CDR3 reads TGTGCCAGCAGCCCGCGGACAGGGGGGAACACCGGGGAGCTGTTTTTT. Using reference TRBV9 and TRBJ2-2 for the parts outside the CDR3, the full variable domain is DSGVTQTPKHLITATGQRVTLRCSPRSGDLSVYWYQQSLDQGLQFLIQYYNGEERAKGNILERFSAQQFPDLHSELNLSSLELGDSALYFCASSPRTGGNTGELFFGEGSRLTVL.

The chain combines TRBV6-5 with TRBJ2-3; 7 bases are a match to TRBD1. The germline gives CDR1 MNHEY, CDR2 SVGAGI. The V and J ends lost 6 bases and 0 bases, in that order; junction bases with no gene match: 3. The CDR3 has 14 residues. The CDR3 nucleotides read TGTGCCAGCAGAGGACAGGTCAGCACAGATACGCAGTATTTT. Protein sequence: CASRGQVSTDTQYF.

This clonotype came up once. The rearrangement links TRBV10-3 to TRBJ2-6; a weak D match, TRBD2 (6 bases). The CDR3 runs 15 residues. Trimming removed 4 bases from V and 4 bases from J, with 11 bases in between. Germline V CDR1 and CDR2: ENHRY, SYGVKD. In nucleotides, the CDR3 is TGTGCCATCAGTGGTGGGGGGAGCGGGGCCAACGTCCTGACTTTC. Amino acid sequence: CAISGGGSGANVLTF.

This rearrangement joins TRBV6-6 to TRBJ2-7; 9 positions match TRBD2. Germline lookup yields CDR1 MNHNY and CDR2 SVGAGI (reference sequence). CDR3 length equals 13 residues. Unmatched junction bases numbered 1, after V lost 0 bases and J lost 7 bases. CDR3 in amino acids: CASSYSSGGEQYF. The CDR3 region has the DNA TGTGCCAGCAGTTACTCTAGCGGGGGTGAGCAGTACTTC.

The chain carries TRBV18 and TRBJ2-2; D is ambiguous. Trimming took off 3 bases at V and 2 bases at J, with 10 bases between the two ends. From germline, CDR1 is KGHSH and CDR2 LQKENI. The CDR3 consists of 15 residues. CDR3 in amino acids: CASSPPQPNTGELFF. In DNA, the CDR3 is TGTGCCAGCTCACCCCCCCAGCCTAACACCGGGGAGCTGTTTTTT.

The chain recombines TRBV5-6 with TRBJ2-7; a weak D match, TRBD1 (6 bases). The V end lost 5 bases, the J end lost 2 bases, and 11 bases lay between the germline ends. CDR3 length equals 13 residues. Germline assignment: CDR1 SGHDT and CDR2 YYEEEE. The CDR3 sequence is CASRQGVTYEQYF. As DNA, the CDR3 is TGTGCCAGCAGACAGGGCGTGACCTACGAGCAGTACTTC. Together with reference TRBV5-6 and TRBJ2-7, the CDR3 gives the full variable domain: DAGVTQSPTHLIKTRGQQVTLRCSPKSGHDTVSWYQQALGQGPQFIFQYYEEEERQRGNFPDRFSGHQFPNYSSELNVNALLLGDSALYLCASRQGVTYEQYFGPGTRLTVT.

The chain links TRBV7-2 to TRBJ2-7; TRBD1 aligns across 11 bases. CDR1 is SGHTA and CDR2 is FQGNSA in the germline V gene. The length of the CDR3 is 15 residues. With 6 bases clipped from V and 2 bases from J, the junction kept 6 bases outside the gene matches. The CDR3 loop reads CASRWGTGGTYEQYF. CDR3 nucleotide sequence: TGTGCCAGCAGATGGGGGACAGGGGGAACCTACGAGCAGTACTTC.

This clonotype was seen a single time. The chain recombines TRBV29-1 with TRBJ2-3, with D possibly being TRBD1 (6 bases). The V gene lost 1 base and the J gene lost 2 bases, with 16 bases spanning the gap. Germline loops: CDR1 SQVTM, CDR2 ANQGSEA. The CDR3 runs to 16 residues. CDR3: CSVEGLQGFVTDTQYF. For the CDR3, the DNA is TGCAGCGTTGAAGGGCTCCAGGGGTTTGTCACAGATACGCAGTATTTT.

This clonotype was seen a few times. This rearrangement joins TRBV6-5 to TRBJ2-5, with 7 positions matching TRBD1. The J call may be mistaken, given a closer DNA end match to TRBJ2-7. Germline CDR1 reads MNHEY; CDR2 reads SVGAGI. The CDR3 is made up of 13 amino acids. CDR3 region: CASSLTGNYEQYF. The CDR3 nucleotides read TGTGCCAGCAGCTTGACAGGGAACTACGAGCAGTACTTC.

The CDR3 nucleotides read TGCAGTGCTACCGGCGAGCCTGGAAACACCATATATTTT. Encoded protein: CSATGEPGNTIYF. The rearrangement uses TRBV20-1 and TRBJ1-3; D is undetermined. Germline V gene sequence: CDR1 DFQATT, CDR2 SNEGSKA (reference sequence). Trimming stripped 4 bases from V and 2 bases from J, with 9 bases between. The length of the CDR3 is 13 residues.

This chain joins TRBV9 and TRBJ2-1; 8 bases are a match to TRBD2. The CDR3 is 13 amino acids. Trimming cost V 4 bases and J 7 bases; bases outside gene matches: 4. The V gene's germline CDR1 is SGDLS and CDR2 YYNGEE. As DNA, the CDR3 is TGTGCCAGCAGCTCCGGGGGGGCTAATGAGCAGTTCTTC. Its translation is CASSSGGANEQFF.

V and J are TRBV5-1 and TRBJ2-7; 7 positions match TRBD1. V lost 0 bases, J lost 0 bases, and 0 bases stayed unmatched. Germline CDR1 is SGHRS and CDR2 is YFSETQ. The CDR3 is 14 amino acids. The CDR3 coding sequence is TGCGCCAGCAGCTTGGGGGACAGCTCCTACGAGCAGTACTTC. Residues: CASSLGDSSYEQYF.

This clonotype was seen a few times. The rearrangement links TRBV6-4 to TRBJ2-1; D is unclear. The V and J ends lost 2 bases and 4 bases respectively, with 3 bases between them. This CDR3 comprises 12 residues. CDR1 and CDR2 (germline): MRHNA, SNTAGT. DNA of the CDR3: TGTGCCAGCAGTGACAGATACAATGAGCAGTTCTTC. As protein: CASSDRYNEQFF.

The chain uses TRBV9 and TRBJ2-4, with 7 bases matching TRBD1. Germline CDR1 reads SGDLS; CDR2 reads YYNGEE. The trim removed 3 bases at V and 6 bases at J, leaving 6 bases unmatched. CDR3 length: 14 amino acids. The CDR3 loop reads CASSAGGRGNIQYF. In DNA form, the CDR3 reads TGTGCCAGCAGCGCAGGGGGAAGGGGAAACATTCAGTACTTC.

This clonotype occurred once. The rearrangement uses TRBV11-2 and TRBJ2-3; D uncertain. The V end was cut by 1 base, the J end by 1 base, with 9 bases between. This CDR3 has 15 amino acids. The germline V gene has CDR1 SGHAT and CDR2 FQNNGV. CDR3 bases: TGTGCCAGCAGCTTAGGCGACCGGCGCACAGATACGCAGTATTTT. Its protein is CASSLGDRRTDTQYF.

The rearrangement uses TRBV10-3 and TRBJ2-3, with D uncertain. With 2 bases removed from V and 5 bases from J, the gap between germline ends came to 8 bases. This CDR3 is built from 13 residues. Per germline, CDR1 ENHRY and CDR2 SYGVKD. The DNA for the CDR3 is TGTGCCATCAGTGAGCCTCTAGAAGATACGCAGTATTTT. It codes for CAISEPLEDTQYF.

This rearrangement joins TRBV29-1 to TRBJ1-1; 7 bases fit TRBD1. The junction had 12 bases not matched to a gene; V was cut back by 0 bases and J by 2 bases. Germline V gene lookup returns CDR1 SQVTM and CDR2 ANQGSEA. The CDR3 consists of 17 residues. As DNA, the CDR3 is TGCAGCGTTGAAGACACCGGGACAGTCCCTCCTAACACTGAAGCTTTCTTT. Its protein is CSVEDTGTVPPNTEAFF. The full variable domain, completed using reference TRBV29-1 and TRBJ1-1, is SAVISQKPSRDICQRGTSLTIQCQVDSQVTMMFWYRQQPGQSLTLIATANQGSEATYESGFVIDKFPISRPNLTFSTLTVSNMSPEDSSIYLCSVEDTGTVPPNTEAFFGQGTRLTVV.

This chain connects TRBV29-1 to TRBJ2-7; tentative D call: TRBD2 (5 bases). Germline V gene sequence: CDR1 SQVTM, CDR2 ANQGSEA. The CDR3 length is 15 residues. V was clipped by 0 bases and J by 0 bases, with 12 bases between them. Written as DNA, the CDR3 is TGCAGCGTTGAAGATGCTAGCTCGAGCTCCTACGAGCAGTACTTC. Translation: CSVEDASSSSYEQYF.

This clonotype was counted once. V gene TRBV9 combines with J gene TRBJ1-2; no clear D gene. This CDR3 has 14 amino acids. CDR1 and CDR2 (germline): SGDLS, YYNGEE. V was trimmed by 3 bases and J by 1 base, leaving 10 bases between them. The CDR3 sequence is CASSDGSLNYGYTF. In DNA, the CDR3 is TGTGCCAGCAGCGATGGCAGCCTTAACTATGGCTACACCTTC.

This chain uses TRBV15 with TRBJ2-2; D ambiguous. The CDR3 runs to 14 residues. CDR1 and CDR2 (germline): LNHNV, YYDKDF (reference sequence). Trimming shortened V by 8 bases and J by 5 bases, and 15 bases separated the two germline ends. CDR3 coding DNA: TGTGCCACCGGGTACGGCTCGCGGACCGGGGAGCTGTTTTTT. It is translated as CATGYGSRTGELFF.

The chain has TRBV20-1 and TRBJ2-2, with a possible D match to TRBD2 (5 bases). Germline values: CDR1 DFQATT, CDR2 SNEGSKA (reference sequence). With 3 bases removed from V and 10 bases from J, the gap between germline ends came to 15 bases. The CDR3 is made up of 13 amino acids. The DNA of the CDR3 is TGCAGTGCTAGGCCTCCGGGGTTGGTGGAGCTGTTTTTT. Translating it yields CSARPPGLVELFF.

V and J are TRBV20-1 and TRBJ1-2, with D possibly matching TRBD1 (5 bases). Germline V gene lookup returns CDR1 DFQATT and CDR2 SNEGSKA (reference sequence). Trimming cost V 1 base and J 6 bases, with 9 bases left between them. The CDR3 is 12 amino acids. The CDR3 nucleotides are TGCAGTGCTAGAGCAGGGAGGGATGGCTACACCTTC. It translates to CSARAGRDGYTF.

The CDR3 DNA sequence: TGTGCCAGCAGCACCGCCGCGAACAACTACAATGAGCAGTTCTTC. This translates into CASSTAANNYNEQFF. The V and J genes are TRBV7-9 and TRBJ2-1; no firm D call. V was trimmed by 5 bases and J by 3 bases, leaving 14 bases between them. The germline V gene has CDR1 SEHNR and CDR2 FQNEAQ (reference sequence). The CDR3 is 15 amino acids.

The chain links TRBV7-8 to TRBJ2-1; D ambiguous. The germline V gene encodes CDR1 SGHVS and CDR2 FQNEAQ. There are 13 residues in the CDR3. V was shortened by 3 bases and J by 6 bases, with 9 bases between the two germline ends. The CDR3 is CASSFPAPNEQFF. The CDR3 nucleotides read TGTGCCAGCAGCTTTCCGGCCCCCAATGAGCAGTTCTTC.

The chain carries TRBV27 and TRBJ2-2; D possibly corresponds to TRBD1 (6 bases). Germline V lookup: CDR1 MNHEY, CDR2 SMNVEV (reference sequence). The CDR3 sequence is 15 residues long. V was shortened by 3 bases and J by 7 bases, with 15 bases between the two germline ends. CDR3 nucleotides: TGTGCCAGCAGTTTGCCAGGGGCGCGTGGCGGGGAGCTGTTTTTT. Protein: CASSLPGARGGELFF.